This passage covers 31 T cell receptor beta chains from one sample sequenced in a study of human T cells and chemical hapten exposure. Regarding time point: patch test 2, 6 weeks after DPC sensitization. Treatment: therapeutic diphenylcyclopropenone sensitization with weekly scalp DPC. TCRdb recomputed calls from the RACE reads with MiXCR, one row per CDR3 protein. The table lists around 50,000 distinct CDR3 sequences, 7.5% to 10% of them singletons, with about 1.7% in the top ten. The input for sequencing was whole blood, taken in connection with sensitization to the hapten diphenylcyclopropenone (DPC). Source of these receptors: a woman aged 45-60 years with alopecia areata. Some clones in this sample may be carry-over from other donors' samples.

V usage is TRBV7-9 and J usage is TRBJ2-5, with D possibly being TRBD2 (5 bases). The germline gives CDR1 SEHNR, CDR2 FQNEAQ (reference sequence). Trimming left V 4 bases short and J 5 bases short, with 11 bases between. This CDR3 is 13 amino acids long. For the CDR3, the DNA is TGTGCCAGCAGCTCACGGGGTCCGGAGACCCAGTACTTC. Translating gives CASSSRGPETQYF. Supplemented by reference TRBV7-9 and TRBJ2-5, the full variable domain reads DTGVSQNPRHKITKRGQNVTFRCDPISEHNRLYWYRQTLGQGPEFLTYFQNEAQLEKSRLLSDRFSAERPKGSFSTLEIQRTEQGDSAMYLCASSSRGPETQYFGPGTRLLVL.

This clonotype was seen repeatedly, ten times or more. The chain has TRBV11-3 and TRBJ2-1; 9 bases line up with TRBD1. Per the germline V gene, CDR1 is SGHNT and CDR2 is YENEEA. The CDR3 contains 15 residues. With V trimmed by 6 bases and J by 6 bases, 9 bases remained unmatched. This chain's CDR3 is CASRAGQGNTNEQFF. The CDR3 nucleotides read TGTGCCAGCAGGGCCGGACAGGGGAATACCAATGAGCAGTTCTTC.

There are many counts of this clonotype. V usage is TRBV11-2 and J usage is TRBJ1-2; 7 bases match TRBD1. The V and J ends lost 1 base and 6 bases, in that order; junction bases with no gene match: 5. There are 14 residues in the CDR3. Germline loops: CDR1 SGHAT, CDR2 FQNNGV. As DNA, the CDR3 is TGTGCCAGCAGCTTAGGCGCGACAGGGAATGGCTACACCTTC. Amino acids: CASSLGATGNGYTF.

The chain couples TRBV6-6 to TRBJ1-1; D gene uncertain. With 6 bases removed from V and 1 base from J, the gap between germline ends came to 9 bases. Per the germline V gene, CDR1 is MNHNY and CDR2 is SVGAGI (reference sequence). This CDR3 region has 13 residues. The DNA of the CDR3 is TGTGCCAGCAGGAAGGACGGGAACACTGAAGCTTTCTTT. Residues: CASRKDGNTEAFF.

This clonotype was detected many times. CDR3: CASSFDSQGGHEQFF. CDR3 coding DNA: TGTGCCAGCAGTTTTGATTCCCAGGGGGGGCATGAGCAGTTCTTC. The chain employs TRBV28 and TRBJ2-1; D possibly uses TRBD1 or TRBD2 (7 bases each). Germline CDR1 reads MDHEN; CDR2 reads SYDVKM. There are 15 residues in the CDR3. Between the trimmed V and J ends, which lost 3 bases and 8 bases, there was a span of 17 bases.

The V call is TRBV11-2, the J call TRBJ2-3, with TRBD2 as a possible D gene (6 bases). Trimming took off 5 bases at V and 3 bases at J, with 12 bases between the two ends. The CDR3 contains 14 residues. Looked up from germline, CDR1 is SGHAT and CDR2 is FQNNGV. The CDR3 DNA follows: TGTGCCAGCAGCATTTCGGCGGGGACAGATACGCAGTATTTT. Protein: CASSISAGTDTQYF.

This clonotype has a handful of counts. V is TRBV18 and J is TRBJ2-3, with D uncertain. The CDR3 extends over 15 amino acids. Germline CDR1 reads KGHSH; CDR2 reads LQKENI. Trimming cost V 0 bases and J 3 bases, with 10 bases left between them. CDR3 region: CASSPPNPSTDTQYF. In nucleotides, the CDR3 is TGTGCCAGCTCACCACCGAACCCTTCTACAGATACGCAGTATTTT.

The gene calls are TRBV6-2 or TRBV6-3 and TRBJ1-5, with D unresolved. Looked up from germline, CDR1 is MNHEY and CDR2 is SVGEGT. Trimming removed 5 bases from V and 13 bases from J, with 9 bases in between. This CDR3 has 10 amino acids. As DNA, the CDR3 is TGTGCCAGCAGTAACGGGGTTCAGCATTTT. Protein: CASSNGVQHF.

The table lists this clonotype with many counts. The V and J genes are TRBV18 and TRBJ1-6; D is undetermined. V was clipped by 3 bases and J by 5 bases, with 5 bases between them. Germline V gene lookup returns CDR1 KGHSH and CDR2 LQKENI. This CDR3 has 13 residues. The CDR3 sequence: CASSPRDNSPLHF. Here the CDR3 DNA reads TGTGCCAGCTCACCGCGAGATAATTCACCCCTCCACTTT.

The J gene is TRBJ2-1, the V gene TRBV20-1; D is undetermined. The CDR3 extends over 13 amino acids. The V end was cut by 6 bases, the J end by 2 bases, with 11 bases between. CDR1 is DFQATT, CDR2 SNEGSKA, per germline (reference sequence). The CDR3 coding sequence is TGCAGTGCGTCCGGTCGGACCTACAATGAGCAGTTCTTC. Residues: CSASGRTYNEQFF.

This clonotype was counted many times. The chain links TRBV2 to TRBJ2-2, with a tentative D call TRBD2 (5 bases). CDR3 length: 14 residues. Between the trimmed V and J ends, which lost 7 bases and 7 bases, there was a span of 16 bases. Germline-derived CDR1 and CDR2 are SNHLY and FYNNEI. The CDR3 sequence: CASMLALPGGELFF. CDR3 bases: TGTGCCAGCATGCTAGCCCTCCCCGGCGGGGAGCTGTTTTTT.

The chain carries TRBV7-8 and TRBJ2-2; 11 nucleotides align to TRBD2. This CDR3 is 17 amino acids long. Germline-derived CDR1 and CDR2 are SGHVS and FQNEAQ. V dropped 5 bases and J dropped 6; count of bases not matched to a gene: 11. CDR3 nucleotide sequence: TGTGCCAGCAGCGTGCTTACTAGCGGGAGTTCGCCCGGGGAGCTGTTTTTT. It yields the protein CASSVLTSGSSPGELFF.

This clonotype was counted at least ten times. This chain uses TRBV27 with TRBJ1-2; D is unresolved. Germline V gives CDR1 MNHEY, CDR2 SMNVEV (reference sequence). Trimming shortened V by 3 bases and J by 8 bases, and 10 bases separated the two germline ends. The CDR3 consists of 12 residues. The CDR3 sequence is CASSLDGRGYTF. CDR3 nucleotide sequence: TGTGCCAGCAGTTTGGACGGCAGAGGCTACACCTTC.

As regards this clonotype: A read error is possible here, since a much larger clone lies one base away. The V gene is TRBV28, the J gene TRBJ1-5; D gene unclear. Germline V gives CDR1 MDHEN, CDR2 SYDVKM. The length of the CDR3 is 12 residues. V was pared by 10 bases and J by 2 bases, with 9 bases between. The CDR3 nucleotides are TGTGCCACTTGGGCGGGCAATCAGCCCCAGCATTTT. Its protein is CATWAGNQPQHF.

This clonotype appeared a few times. The chain is built from TRBV6-2 or TRBV6-3 and TRBJ1-4; D may be TRBD1 (5 bases). The ends were cut back, 2 bases at V and 0 bases at J, with 13 bases in the middle. CDR1 is MNHEY, CDR2 SVGEGT, per germline. The CDR3 consists of 17 residues. CDR3 nucleotides: TGTGCCAGCAGTTACGGGACGAGGATGGCAACTAATGAAAAACTGTTTTTT. This gives the protein CASSYGTRMATNEKLFF.

This clonotype was counted many times. The chain joins TRBV6-2 or TRBV6-3 to TRBJ1-6; no firm D call. The CDR3 is made up of 12 amino acids. Per germline, CDR1 MNHEY and CDR2 SVGEGT. Trimming stripped 5 bases from V and 9 bases from J, with 8 bases between. The CDR3 bases are TGTGCCAGCAGTCCCGCGGGTTCACCCCTCCACTTT. It yields the protein CASSPAGSPLHF.

This clonotype was seen just once. The gene calls are TRBV7-2 and TRBJ2-1; 10 bases fit TRBD1. The germline CDR1 and CDR2 sequences are SGHTA and FQGNSA. Germline trimming cut 5 bases from V and 7 bases from J; bases unmatched to any gene: 11. The CDR3 runs to 16 residues. CDR3 in amino acids: CASSAQTGGLYNEQFF. DNA for the CDR3: TGTGCCAGCAGCGCTCAGACAGGGGGCTTGTATAATGAGCAGTTCTTC.

This sequence joins TRBV24-1 and TRBJ2-3, with D perhaps matching TRBD2 (6 bases). The V gene's germline CDR1 is KGHDR and CDR2 SFDVKD. This CDR3 is 15 amino acids long. V lost 4 bases and J 1 base, leaving 11 bases between the germline ends. The CDR3 spells CATSDKGGGTDTQYF. The DNA of the CDR3 is TGTGCCACCAGTGACAAAGGCGGGGGCACAGATACGCAGTATTTT.

The chain couples TRBV6-1 to TRBJ2-5; D possibly corresponds to TRBD2 (6 bases). Germline CDR1 reads MNHNS; CDR2 reads SASEGT. V shed 2 bases and J shed 4 bases, with 17 bases lying between them. This CDR3 has 16 residues. The CDR3 is CASSELGGRQRETQYF. CDR3 DNA sequence: TGTGCCAGCAGTGAATTAGGAGGGCGGCAGCGAGAGACCCAGTACTTC.

The rearrangement joins TRBV6-4 to TRBJ2-1; 12 bases map to TRBD2. The ends lost 6 bases at V and 6 bases at J; junction bases unmatched: 6. The CDR3 length is 15 residues. In germline, CDR1 is MRHNA, CDR2 SNTAGT. The CDR3 region is CASRLTSGSLNEQFF. The CDR3 DNA reads as TGTGCCAGCAGACTGACTAGCGGGAGTCTCAATGAGCAGTTCTTC.

This clonotype was seen ten or more times. The chain employs TRBV12-3 or TRBV12-4 and TRBJ2-1; 9 bases map to TRBD2. This CDR3 is 16 amino acids long. J gave up 5 bases and V 7 bases, and 12 bases lay outside the gene matches. For the CDR3, the DNA is TGTGCCAGCACTTCGGTTAGCGGGGGCCCAAACAATGAGCAGTTCTTC. Translation gives CASTSVSGGPNNEQFF.

This clonotype has a count of ten or more. The chain is built from TRBV7-6 and TRBJ2-3; tentatively, D is TRBD2 (5 bases). Germline V gene lookup returns CDR1 SGHVS and CDR2 FNYEAQ. Deletions cut 1 base from V and 2 bases from J, with 7 bases between. The CDR3 is made up of 14 amino acids. CDR3 amino acids: CASSLGLTTDTQYF. The CDR3 DNA reads as TGTGCCAGCAGCTTAGGACTAACCACAGATACGCAGTATTTT.

This chain links TRBV28 with TRBJ1-1; 9 bases map to TRBD1. V was pared by 6 bases and J by 2 bases, with 7 bases of the junction left unmatched. The CDR3 is 15 amino acids. The germline V gene encodes CDR1 MDHEN and CDR2 SYDVKM. CDR3 loop: CASSSQTGGNTEAFF. For the CDR3, the DNA is TGTGCCAGCAGCTCCCAGACAGGGGGAAACACTGAAGCTTTCTTT. The complete variable domain, with remaining parts taken from reference TRBV28 and TRBJ1-1, reads DVKVTQSSRYLVKRTGEKVFLECVQDMDHENMFWYRQDPGLGLRLIYFSYDVKMKEKGDIPEGYSVSREKKERFSLILESASTNQTSMYLCASSSQTGGNTEAFFGQGTRLTVV.

This chain joins TRBV7-9 and TRBJ2-1; TRBD2 matches 10 bases. Germline V gene data show CDR1 as SEHNR and CDR2 as FQNEAQ (reference sequence). After removal of 1 base from V and 5 bases from J, the junction contained 5 bases not matched to a gene. The CDR3 loop spans 16 amino acids. CDR3 DNA sequence: TGTGCCAGCAGCTTAGGGGGGACTAGCGAGAACAATGAGCAGTTCTTC. Its translation: CASSLGGTSENNEQFF. The full variable domain, its missing parts supplied by reference TRBV7-9 and TRBJ2-1, is DTGVSQNPRHKITKRGQNVTFRCDPISEHNRLYWYRQTLGQGPEFLTYFQNEAQLEKSRLLSDRFSAERPKGSFSTLEIQRTEQGDSAMYLCASSLGGTSENNEQFFGPGTRLTVL.

This clonotype was counted at least ten times. The chain recombines TRBV29-1 with TRBJ2-3; no reliable D call. The V gene lost 1 base and the J gene lost 4 bases, with 9 bases spanning the gap. The germline V gene has CDR1 SQVTM and CDR2 ANQGSEA. The CDR3 extends over 13 amino acids. CDR3 sequence (DNA): TGCAGCGTTGAAGGGCAGAAGTCAGATACGCAGTATTTT. Encoded protein: CSVEGQKSDTQYF.

The rearrangement links TRBV14 to TRBJ1-5, with 8 bases fitting TRBD1. V shed 11 bases and J 3 bases; nucleotides not matched to a gene: 3. CDR1 is SGHDN, CDR2 FVKESK, per germline. This CDR3 contains 12 residues. The CDR3 sequence is CARDRYNQPQHF. The CDR3 DNA reads TGTGCCCGGGACAGGTACAATCAGCCCCAGCATTTT.

This clonotype was picked up many times. This chain uses TRBV6-2 or TRBV6-3 with TRBJ2-3; D might be TRBD2 (6 bases). V lost 2 bases and J 3 bases, leaving 6 bases between the germline ends. The CDR3 has 13 residues. Germline CDR1 reads MNHEY; CDR2 reads SVGEGT. The CDR3: CASSYGGTDTQYF. The CDR3 DNA reads as TGTGCCAGCAGTTACGGAGGGACAGATACGCAGTATTTT.

This clonotype was found many times. The chain employs TRBV2 and TRBJ2-6; D unclear. Germline V gives CDR1 SNHLY, CDR2 FYNNEI. V lost 7 bases and J 0 bases, leaving 7 bases between the germline ends. The CDR3 length is 14 residues. As DNA, the CDR3 is TGTGCCAGCAATCCGAGCTCTGGGGCCAACGTCCTGACTTTC. Translation: CASNPSSGANVLTF.

The chain combines TRBV2 with TRBJ2-3, with 8 bases lining up with TRBD2. Trimming cost V 0 bases and J 8 bases; bases outside gene matches: 13. Germline lookup yields CDR1 SNHLY and CDR2 FYNNEI. This CDR3 has 17 residues. The CDR3 loop reads CASSEAWSAGGAGTQYF. As DNA, the CDR3 is TGTGCCAGCAGTGAAGCCTGGTCAGCCGGGGGGGCGGGTACGCAGTATTTT.

This clonotype came up a few times. This chain connects TRBV13 to TRBJ2-7; D not resolved. Trimming removed 5 bases at V and 2 bases at J, with 7 bases between. The CDR3 is made up of 12 amino acids. In germline, CDR1 is PRHDT, CDR2 FYEKMQ (reference sequence). CDR3 protein: CASSEYTYEQYF. CDR3 DNA: TGTGCCAGCAGCGAGTACACCTACGAGCAGTACTTC.

This clonotype occurred a few times. This chain uses TRBV28 with TRBJ1-4, with TRBD1 as a possible D gene (6 bases). CDR1 is MDHEN and CDR2 is SYDVKM in the germline V gene. CDR3 length: 12 residues. Deletions cut 9 bases from V and 7 bases from J, with 12 bases between. The CDR3 here is CASRQASEKLFF. The CDR3 DNA reads as TGTGCCAGTAGACAGGCTTCTGAAAAACTGTTTTTT.